The clone carrying this T cell receptor beta chain has a count of ten or more. Its antigen is unknown. The data are from a study of T cells after yellow fever vaccination. Whole-study findings and limits: Most primary-vaccination clones reappeared after the booster (approximately 96% CD4, 85% to 90% CD8). Sorted repertoires could include abundant contaminating clonotypes from bulk cells. Although most clonotypes did not, a small share appeared in both CD4 and CD8 compartments.

The 5'RACE template-switching step produced TCR cDNA and added a universal primer site and UMIs. TCRdb passed the 5' RACE reads through MiXCR, listing each CDR3 protein once. This table has 300,000 or so distinct CDR3 sequences, 10% to 15% appearing once. This TCR was recovered from a man younger than 40 who received the YFV17D yellow fever vaccine. The material sequenced was CD4+ T cells sorted from PBMCs, taken 45 days after the yellow fever booster vaccination.

This CDR3 is CASSLGQGNNEQFF. CDR3 DNA sequence: TGCGCCAGCAGCTTAGGACAGGGGAACAATGAGCAGTTCTTC. The chain employs TRBV5-1 and TRBJ2-1, with 9 bases identical to TRBD1. Germline CDR1 and CDR2: SGHRS and YFSETQ. This CDR3 has 14 amino acids. With V trimmed by 2 bases and J by 5 bases, 2 bases remained unmatched.